A single sample is the source of the 3 T cell receptor beta chains below, sequenced in a study of breast tumors, draining lymph nodes, adjacent tissues. TCRdb redid the calling of the multiplex PCR reads with MiXCR, one entry per CDR3 protein. The table has 85,000 to 130,000 distinct CDR3 sequences, about 31% seen once. Axillary draining lymph nodes of breast cancer patients supplied the node samples. The sequenced material came from axillary lymph node tissue. The receptors stem from a female donor with breast cancer. Some clones in this sample may be carry-over from other donors' samples.

This clonotype was seen ten or more times. The chain has TRBV14 and TRBJ2-3; 7 bases map to TRBD1. The CDR3 is made up of 15 amino acids. Trimming removed 1 base from V and 6 bases from J; junction bases left unmatched: 7. Germline V gene data show CDR1 as SGHDN and CDR2 as FVKESK. The CDR3 DNA sequence: TGTGCCAGCAGCCAAGGATTGACAGGGCGGGATACGCAGTATTTT. Protein: CASSQGLTGRDTQYF. Full variable domain (remainder filled in from reference TRBV14 and TRBJ2-3): EAGVTQFPSHSVIEKGQTVTLRCDPISGHDNLYWYRRVMGKEIKFLLHFVKESKQDESGMPNNRFLAERTGGTYSTLKVQPAELEDSGVYFCASSQGLTGRDTQYFGPGTRLTVL.

This clonotype has only a few counts. A single base separates this from a much larger clone, so it may be a read error. V gene TRBV7-9 combines with J gene TRBJ1-2; D perhaps matches TRBD1 (6 bases). This CDR3 has 15 amino acids. The germline V gene encodes CDR1 SEHNR and CDR2 FQNEAQ (reference sequence). CDR3 residues: CASSSGQPGAGGYPF. CDR3 nucleotide sequence: TGTGCCAGCAGCTCGGGTCAGCCGGGGGCGGGAGGCTACCCCTTC.

This clonotype was picked up many times. The rearrangement uses TRBV9 and TRBJ2-7; D assignment may be TRBD1 or TRBD2 (7 bases each). V lost 2 bases to trimming and J lost 6 bases, with 18 bases between them. CDR1 is SGDLS, CDR2 YYNGEE, per germline. The CDR3 runs to 15 residues. The CDR3 DNA sequence: TGTGCCAGCAGCGTCTCCCCCACAGGGGAGGGCGAGCAGTACTTC. Translating it yields CASSVSPTGEGEQYF.